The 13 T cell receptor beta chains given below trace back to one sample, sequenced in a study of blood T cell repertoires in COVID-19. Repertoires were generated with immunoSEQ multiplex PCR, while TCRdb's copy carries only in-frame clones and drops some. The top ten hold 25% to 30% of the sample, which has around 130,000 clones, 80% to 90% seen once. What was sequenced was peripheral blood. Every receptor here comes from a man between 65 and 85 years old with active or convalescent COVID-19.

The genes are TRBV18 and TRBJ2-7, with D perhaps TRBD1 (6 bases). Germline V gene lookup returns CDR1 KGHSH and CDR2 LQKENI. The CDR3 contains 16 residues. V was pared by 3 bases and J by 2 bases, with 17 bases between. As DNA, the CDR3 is TGTGCCAGCTCACCGGGGCAGGGGTCCGGAACCTACGAGCAGTACTTC. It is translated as CASSPGQGSGTYEQYF.

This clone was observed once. The CDR3 DNA sequence: TGTGCCAGCAGCCCAAGGACAGGGTTTTCCTACGAGCAGTACTTC. Amino acids: CASSPRTGFSYEQYF. The chain carries TRBV11-2 and TRBJ2-7, with 8 nucleotides matching TRBD1. This CDR3 has 15 residues. The germline CDR1 and CDR2 sequences are SGHAT and FQNNGV. V trimming: 5 bases; J trimming: 1 base; junction bases outside the gene matches: 7. Using reference TRBV11-2 and TRBJ2-7 for the parts outside the CDR3, the full variable domain is EAGVAQSPRYKIIEKRQSVAFWCNPISGHATLYWYQQILGQGPKLLIQFQNNGVVDDSQLPKDRFSAERLKGVDSTLKIQPAKLEDSAVYLCASSPRTGFSYEQYFGPGTRLTVT.

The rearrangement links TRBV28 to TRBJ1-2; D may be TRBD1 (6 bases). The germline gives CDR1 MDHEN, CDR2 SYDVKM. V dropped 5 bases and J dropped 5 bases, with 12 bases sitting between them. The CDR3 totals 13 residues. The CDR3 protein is CASSNQGRYGYTF. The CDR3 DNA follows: TGTGCCAGCAGTAATCAGGGGCGGTATGGCTACACCTTC.

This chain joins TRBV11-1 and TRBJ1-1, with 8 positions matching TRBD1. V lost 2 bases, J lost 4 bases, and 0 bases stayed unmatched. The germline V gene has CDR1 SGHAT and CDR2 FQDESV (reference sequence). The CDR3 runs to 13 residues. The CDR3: CASSLTGGTEAFF. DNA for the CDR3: TGTGCCAGCAGCTTAACAGGGGGCACTGAAGCTTTCTTT. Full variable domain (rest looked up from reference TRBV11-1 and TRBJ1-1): EAEVAQSPRYKITEKSQAVAFWCDPISGHATLYWYRQILGQGPELLVQFQDESVVDDSQLPKDRFSAERLKGVDSTLKIQPAELGDSAMYLCASSLTGGTEAFFGQGTRLTVV.

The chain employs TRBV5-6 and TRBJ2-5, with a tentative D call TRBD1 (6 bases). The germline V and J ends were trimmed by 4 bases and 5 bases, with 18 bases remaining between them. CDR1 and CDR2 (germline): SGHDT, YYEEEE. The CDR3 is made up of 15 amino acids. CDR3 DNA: TGTGCCAGCAGCGTCCTACAGGGTCCCCAGGAGACCCAGTACTTC. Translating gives CASSVLQGPQETQYF. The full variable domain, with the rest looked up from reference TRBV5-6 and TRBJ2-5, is DAGVTQSPTHLIKTRGQQVTLRCSPKSGHDTVSWYQQALGQGPQFIFQYYEEEERQRGNFPDRFSGHQFPNYSSELNVNALLLGDSALYLCASSVLQGPQETQYFGPGTRLLVL.

Here the CDR3 reads CASSWTPSGEAETQYF. As DNA, the CDR3 is TGTGCCAGCAGTTGGACACCTAGCGGGGAGGCGGAGACCCAGTACTTC. The chain is built from TRBV28 and TRBJ2-5; 9 positions match TRBD2. The CDR3 totals 16 residues. With 4 bases clipped from V and 5 bases from J, the junction kept 11 bases outside the gene matches. Germline CDR1 and CDR2: MDHEN and SYDVKM.

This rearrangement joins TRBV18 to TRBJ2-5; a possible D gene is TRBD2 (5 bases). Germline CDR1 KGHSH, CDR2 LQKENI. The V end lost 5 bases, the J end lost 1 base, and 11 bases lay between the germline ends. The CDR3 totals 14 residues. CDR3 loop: CASSVRVSQETQYF. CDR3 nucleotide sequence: TGTGCCAGCTCAGTGAGGGTAAGCCAAGAGACCCAGTACTTC.

The CDR3 here is CASSEQGGGTDTQYF. In DNA form, the CDR3 reads TGTGCCAGCAGTGAACAGGGTGGTGGTACAGATACGCAGTATTTT. The V and J genes are TRBV6-4 and TRBJ2-3; TRBD1 is a possible D gene (6 bases). Looked up from germline, CDR1 is MRHNA and CDR2 is SNTAGT. The CDR3 is 15 residues long. V was cut by 3 bases and J by 3 bases, with 13 bases left in between.

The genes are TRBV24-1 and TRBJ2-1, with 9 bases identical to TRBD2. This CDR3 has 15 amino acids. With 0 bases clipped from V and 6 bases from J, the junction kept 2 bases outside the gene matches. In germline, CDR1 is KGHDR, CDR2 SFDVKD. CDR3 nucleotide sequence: TGTGCCACCAGTGATTTGGATAGCGGGAGCAATGAGCAGTTCTTC. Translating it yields CATSDLDSGSNEQFF.

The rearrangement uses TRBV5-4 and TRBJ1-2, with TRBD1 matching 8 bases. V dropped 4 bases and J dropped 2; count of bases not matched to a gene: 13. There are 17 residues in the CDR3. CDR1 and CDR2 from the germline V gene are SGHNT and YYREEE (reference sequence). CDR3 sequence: CASSLTRTGTLNYGYTF. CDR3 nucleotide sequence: TGTGCCAGCAGCCTGACGAGGACAGGGACCTTGAACTATGGCTACACCTTC.

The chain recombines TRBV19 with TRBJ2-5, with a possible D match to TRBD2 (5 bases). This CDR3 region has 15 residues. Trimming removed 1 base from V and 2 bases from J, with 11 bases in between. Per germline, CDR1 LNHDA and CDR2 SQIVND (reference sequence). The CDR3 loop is CASSIGGPIQETQYF. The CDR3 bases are TGTGCCAGTAGTATAGGAGGGCCGATTCAAGAGACCCAGTACTTC.

The CDR3 coding sequence is TGTGCCAGCAGCAAACAGGGGGCGCTGGATCAGCCCCAGCATTTT. It yields the protein CASSKQGALDQPQHF. The chain carries TRBV6-5 and TRBJ1-5; the match to TRBD1 covers 9 bases. V dropped 6 bases and J dropped 5; count of bases not matched to a gene: 8. Germline V gene lookup returns CDR1 MNHEY and CDR2 SVGAGI. This CDR3 region has 15 residues.

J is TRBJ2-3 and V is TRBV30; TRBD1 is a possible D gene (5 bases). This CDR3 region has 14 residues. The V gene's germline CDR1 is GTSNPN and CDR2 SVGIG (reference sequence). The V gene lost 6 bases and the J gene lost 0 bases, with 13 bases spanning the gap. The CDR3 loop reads CACQGSPSTDTQYF. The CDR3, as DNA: TGTGCCTGCCAGGGTTCCCCTAGCACAGATACGCAGTATTTT.